The entry below gives a single T cell receptor (beta chain) sequence along with its context. Its antigen is unknown. This specimen belongs to a study of cytomegalovirus exposure and HLA in healthy donors. The overall study: Among the approximately 400 donors who were genotyped, approximately 76% fell in the genetic ancestry cluster that is associated with self-reported Caucasian donors. Study results and caveats: Researchers reported in a later analysis that a missense DCLRE1C variant was tied to TCR beta V- and J-gene trimming.

V lost 6 bases to trimming and J lost 4 bases, with 18 bases between them. The CDR3 has 16 residues. Germline V gene lookup returns CDR1 SEHNR and CDR2 FQNEAQ (reference sequence). The PCR employed 60 Vbeta primers together with 13 Jbeta primers. Only in-frame clones appear in the TCRdb table, and some are missing; sequencing was by immunoSEQ multiplex PCR. The sample lists around 130,000 clones; roughly 77% were seen once. The J gene is TRBJ2-2, the V gene TRBV7-9; tentatively, D is TRBD2 (7 bases). Sequencing used PBMCs. This TCR was sampled from a woman in her twenties or thirties in good health and CMV-seronegative. The CDR3 here is CASSDKRGAGTGELFF. The CDR3 DNA reads as TGTGCCAGCAGTGATAAACGGGGGGCCGGCACCGGGGAGCTGTTTTTT. Complete variable domain (other parts from reference TRBV7-9 and TRBJ2-2): DTGVSQNPRHKITKRGQNVTFRCDPISEHNRLYWYRQTLGQGPEFLTYFQNEAQLEKSRLLSDRFSAERPKGSFSTLEIQRTEQGDSAMYLCASSDKRGAGTGELFFGEGSRLTVL.